The rows below give T cell receptor beta chains drawn from one sample of a study of T cell responses to AZD1222 COVID-19 vaccine. The table came from immunoSEQ multiplex PCR; TCRdb's copy has only in-frame clones and leaves some out. Of more than 70,000 clones in the sample, under 95% were seen once. The source material was peripheral blood, sampled 28 days after the second AZD1222 dose. The receptors were gathered from an adult who received the AZD1222 COVID-19 vaccine. CDR3s include the opening cysteine and the closing phenylalanine or tryptophan. The order of the fields is V gene, J gene, clone size, D gene, CDR3 protein, CDR3 DNA. D genes are given only for firm matches. Clone size, where shown, is once, few, many, or a class for clones that have expanded.

TRBV2	TRBJ2-7	.	.	CAYKGGPYEQYF	TGTGCTTATAAGGGGGGACCCTACGAGCAGTACTTC
TRBV9	TRBJ2-7	.	TRBD2	CASSASGGSYEQYF	TGTGCCAGCAGCGCTAGCGGGGGTTCCTACGAGCAGTACTTC
TRBV19	TRBJ1-1	.	.	CASSMRGLNTEAFF	TGTGCCAGTAGTATGCGGGGCCTGAACACTGAAGCTTTCTTT
TRBV4-1	TRBJ2-2	.	TRBD2	CASSPRFLTSGGNTGELFF	TGCGCCAGCAGCCCCAGGTTCCTGACTAGCGGGGGAAACACCGGGGAGCTGTTTTTT
TRBV18	TRBJ2-1	once	TRBD2	CASSPPQRPGLANEQFF	TGTGCCAGCTCACCACCGCAGAGACCGGGACTAGCAAATGAGCAGTTCTTC
TRBV6-5	TRBJ1-1	.	.	CASVGVTEAFF	TGTGCCAGCGTGGGGGTCACTGAAGCTTTCTTT
TRBV7-9	TRBJ2-3	.	.	CASSHPTSPRWADTQYF	TGTGCCAGCAGCCATCCCACCAGCCCCAGGTGGGCAGATACGCAGTATTTT
TRBV24-1	TRBJ2-2	.	.	CATSAHGELFF	TGTGCCACCAGTGCTCACGGGGAGCTGTTTTTT
TRBV6-2/TRBV6-3	TRBJ2-2	.	TRBD1	CASSYPRTGSNTGELFF	TGTGCCAGCAGTTACCCGAGGACAGGGTCTAACACCGGGGAGCTGTTTTTT
TRBV25-1	TRBJ1-1	.	TRBD1	CASSRTGVLNTEAFF	TGTGCCAGCAGTCGGACAGGGGTGTTGAACACTGAAGCTTTCTTT
TRBV7-2	TRBJ1-1	.	.	CASSSQGKSEAFF	TGTGCCAGCAGCTCACAGGGTAAAAGTGAAGCTTTCTTT
TRBV12-3/TRBV12-4	TRBJ1-2	.	TRBD1	CASSVGTAYGYTF	TGTGCCAGCAGTGTCGGGACAGCTTATGGCTACACCTTC
TRBV2	TRBJ1-1	once	.	CASNIHQNTEAFF	TGTGCCAGCAACATACACCAGAACACTGAAGCTTTCTTT
TRBV6-1	TRBJ2-2	once	.	CASSEETGYTGELFF	TGTGCCAGCAGTGAAGAAACGGGATACACCGGGGAGCTGTTTTTT
TRBV9	TRBJ2-5	.	TRBD1	CASSAHRGTAETQYF	TGTGCCAGCAGCGCCCACAGGGGGACAGCGGAGACCCAGTACTTC
TRBV25-1	TRBJ1-1	.	TRBD1	CASSLTGGVTEAFF	TGTGCCAGCAGTTTGACAGGGGGAGTCACTGAAGCTTTCTTT
TRBV4-3	TRBJ1-2	.	.	CASSQEGRINYGYTF	TGCGCCAGCAGCCAAGAGGGACGGATAAACTATGGCTACACCTTC